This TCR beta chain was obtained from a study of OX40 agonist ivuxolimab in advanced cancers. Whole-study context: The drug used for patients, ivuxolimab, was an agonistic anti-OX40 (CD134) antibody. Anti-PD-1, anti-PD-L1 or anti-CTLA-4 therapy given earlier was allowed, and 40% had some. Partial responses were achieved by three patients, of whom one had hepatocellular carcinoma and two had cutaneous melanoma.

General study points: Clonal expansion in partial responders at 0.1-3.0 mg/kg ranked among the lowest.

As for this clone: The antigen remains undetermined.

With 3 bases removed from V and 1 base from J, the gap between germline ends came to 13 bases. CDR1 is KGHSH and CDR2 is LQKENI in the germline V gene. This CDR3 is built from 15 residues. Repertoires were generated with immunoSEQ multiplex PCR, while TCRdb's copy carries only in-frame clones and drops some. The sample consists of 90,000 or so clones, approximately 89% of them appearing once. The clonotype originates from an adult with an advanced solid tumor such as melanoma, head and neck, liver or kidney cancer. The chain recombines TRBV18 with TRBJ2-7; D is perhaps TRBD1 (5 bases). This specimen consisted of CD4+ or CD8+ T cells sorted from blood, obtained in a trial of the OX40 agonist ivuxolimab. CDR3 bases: TGTGCCAGCTCACCCAGGCAGGGATCATCCTACGAGCAGTACTTC. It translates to CASSPRQGSSYEQYF.